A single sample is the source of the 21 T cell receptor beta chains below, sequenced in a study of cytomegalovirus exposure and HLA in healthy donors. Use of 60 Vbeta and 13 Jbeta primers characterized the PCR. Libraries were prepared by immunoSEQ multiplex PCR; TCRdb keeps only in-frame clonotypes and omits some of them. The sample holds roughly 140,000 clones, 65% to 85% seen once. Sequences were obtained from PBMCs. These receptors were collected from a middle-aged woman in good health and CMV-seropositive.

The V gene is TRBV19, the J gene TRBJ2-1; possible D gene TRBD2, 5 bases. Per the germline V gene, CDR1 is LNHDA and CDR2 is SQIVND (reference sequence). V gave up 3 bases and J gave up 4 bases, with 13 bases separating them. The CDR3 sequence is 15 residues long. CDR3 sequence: CASSMSGGRYNEQFF. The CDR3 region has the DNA TGTGCCAGTAGTATGTCAGGAGGCCGTTACAATGAGCAGTTCTTC.

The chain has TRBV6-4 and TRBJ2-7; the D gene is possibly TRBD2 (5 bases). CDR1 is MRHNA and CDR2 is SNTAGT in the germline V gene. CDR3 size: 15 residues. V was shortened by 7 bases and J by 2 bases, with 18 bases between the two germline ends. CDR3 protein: CASKVDNSATYEQYF. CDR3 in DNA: TGTGCCAGCAAGGTTGACAATAGCGCGACCTACGAGCAGTACTTC.

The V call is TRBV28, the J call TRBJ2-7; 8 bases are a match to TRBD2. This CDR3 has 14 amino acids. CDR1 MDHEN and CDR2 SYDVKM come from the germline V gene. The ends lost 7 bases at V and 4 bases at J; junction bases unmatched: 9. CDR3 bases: TGTGCCAGCATGGAAGGGACTAGTAGGTACGAGCAGTACTTC. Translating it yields CASMEGTSRYEQYF.

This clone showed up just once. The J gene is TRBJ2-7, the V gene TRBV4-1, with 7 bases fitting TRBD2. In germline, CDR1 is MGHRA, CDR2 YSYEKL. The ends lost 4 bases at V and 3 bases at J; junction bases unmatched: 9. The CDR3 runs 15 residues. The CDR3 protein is CASSRSLAVDYEQYF. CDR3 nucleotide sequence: TGCGCCAGCAGCCGATCTCTAGCGGTTGACTACGAGCAGTACTTC.

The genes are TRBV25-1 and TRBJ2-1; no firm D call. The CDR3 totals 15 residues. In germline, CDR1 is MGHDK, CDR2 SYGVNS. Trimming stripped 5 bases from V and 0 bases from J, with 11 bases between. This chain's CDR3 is CASSTTRSSYNEQFF. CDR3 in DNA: TGTGCCAGCAGTACCACAAGGAGCTCCTACAATGAGCAGTTCTTC.

For the CDR3, the DNA is TGCGCCAGCAGCCCCGGACTAGCGGATTTCAATGAGCAGTTCTTC. Amino acids: CASSPGLADFNEQFF. This chain links TRBV5-1 with TRBJ2-1, with TRBD2 matching over 10 bases. Germline-derived CDR1 and CDR2 are SGHRS and YFSETQ. Trimming cost V 4 bases and J 6 bases; bases outside gene matches: 7. There are 15 residues in the CDR3.

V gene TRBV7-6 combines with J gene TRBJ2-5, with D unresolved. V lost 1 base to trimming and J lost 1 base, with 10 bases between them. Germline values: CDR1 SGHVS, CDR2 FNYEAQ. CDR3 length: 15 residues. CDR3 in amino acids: CASSLGGMGQETQYF. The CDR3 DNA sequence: TGTGCCAGCAGCTTAGGAGGAATGGGCCAAGAGACCCAGTACTTC.

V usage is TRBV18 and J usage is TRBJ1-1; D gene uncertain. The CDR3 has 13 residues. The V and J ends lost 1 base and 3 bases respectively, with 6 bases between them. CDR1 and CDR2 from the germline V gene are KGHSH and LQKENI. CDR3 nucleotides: TGTGCCAGCTCACCACTTCCCGACACTGAAGCTTTCTTT. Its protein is CASSPLPDTEAFF. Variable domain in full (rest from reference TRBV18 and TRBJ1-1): NAGVMQNPRHLVRRRGQEARLRCSPMKGHSHVYWYRQLPEEGLKFMVYLQKENIIDESGMPKERFSAEFPKEGPSILRIQQVVRGDSAAYFCASSPLPDTEAFFGQGTRLTVV.

CDR3 loop: CASRPRLAGGNEQFF. CDR3 in DNA: TGTGCCAGCAGGCCTCGACTAGCGGGAGGGAATGAGCAGTTCTTC. V and J are TRBV28 and TRBJ2-1, with 14 bases lining up with TRBD2. The length of the CDR3 is 15 residues. J lost 7 bases, V lost 6 bases, and 5 bases had no gene match. Germline CDR1 reads MDHEN; CDR2 reads SYDVKM.

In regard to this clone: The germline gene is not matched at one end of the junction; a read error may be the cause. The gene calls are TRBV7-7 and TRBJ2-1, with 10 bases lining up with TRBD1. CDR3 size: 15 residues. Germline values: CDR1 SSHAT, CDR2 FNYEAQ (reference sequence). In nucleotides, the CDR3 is TGTGCTAGCAGCTTGGGACAGGGGTCCCACAATGAGCAGTTCTTC. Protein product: CASSLGQGSHNEQFF.

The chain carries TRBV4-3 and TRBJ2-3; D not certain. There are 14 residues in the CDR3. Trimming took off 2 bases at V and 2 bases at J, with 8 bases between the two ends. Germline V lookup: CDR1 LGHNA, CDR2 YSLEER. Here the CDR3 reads CASSQRLTTDTQYF. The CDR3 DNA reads TGCGCCAGCAGCCAAAGACTTACCACAGATACGCAGTATTTT.

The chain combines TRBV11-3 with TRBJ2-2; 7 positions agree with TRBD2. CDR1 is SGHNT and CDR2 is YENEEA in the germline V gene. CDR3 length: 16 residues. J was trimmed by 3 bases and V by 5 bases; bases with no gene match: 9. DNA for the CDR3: TGTGCCAGCAGCCTAGGGCTAGCGGAGCACACCGGGGAGCTGTTTTTT. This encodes CASSLGLAEHTGELFF.

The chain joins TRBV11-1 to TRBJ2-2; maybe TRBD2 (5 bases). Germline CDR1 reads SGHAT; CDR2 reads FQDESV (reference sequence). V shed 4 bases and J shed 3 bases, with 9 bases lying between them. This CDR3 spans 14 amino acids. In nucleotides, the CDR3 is TGTGCCAGCAGCTCCCGGGGTTACACCGGGGAGCTGTTTTTT. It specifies CASSSRGYTGELFF.

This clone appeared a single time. The DNA for the CDR3 is TGTGCCAGCCAGAAATCCACTAGCGCCAATGAGCAGTTCTTC. Amino acid sequence: CASQKSTSANEQFF. The rearrangement links TRBV7-9 to TRBJ2-1, with 7 bases identical to TRBD2. This CDR3 contains 14 residues. The V and J ends lost 8 bases and 6 bases, in that order; junction bases with no gene match: 10. Germline V gene sequence: CDR1 SEHNR, CDR2 FQNEAQ (reference sequence).

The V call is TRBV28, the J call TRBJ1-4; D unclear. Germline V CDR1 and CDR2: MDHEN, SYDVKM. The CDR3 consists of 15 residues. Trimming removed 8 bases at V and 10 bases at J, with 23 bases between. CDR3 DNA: TGTGCCAGCTCCCCTCCGGGTGACCCCTTTGGAAAACTGTTTTTT. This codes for CASSPPGDPFGKLFF.

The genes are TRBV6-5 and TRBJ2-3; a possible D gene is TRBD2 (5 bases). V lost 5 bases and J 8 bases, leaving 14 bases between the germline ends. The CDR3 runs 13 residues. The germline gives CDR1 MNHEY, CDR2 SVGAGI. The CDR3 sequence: CASSPSHPGTQYF. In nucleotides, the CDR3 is TGTGCCAGCAGTCCTAGCCATCCGGGTACGCAGTATTTT.

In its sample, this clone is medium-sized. CDR3 protein: CASSLKTRRGAYNEQFF. DNA of the CDR3: TGTGCCAGCAGCTTGAAGACGAGAAGGGGCGCCTACAATGAGCAGTTCTTC. The chain carries TRBV5-6 and TRBJ2-1; tentative D call: TRBD1 (5 bases). Germline lookup yields CDR1 SGHDT and CDR2 YYEEEE. The CDR3 covers 17 residues. V lost 1 base and J lost 2, with 16 bases in between.

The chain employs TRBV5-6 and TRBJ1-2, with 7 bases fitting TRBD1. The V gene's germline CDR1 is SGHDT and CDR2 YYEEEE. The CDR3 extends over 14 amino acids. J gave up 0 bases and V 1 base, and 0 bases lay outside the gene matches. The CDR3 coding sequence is TGTGCCAGCAGCTTGCAGGGGGCTAACTATGGCTACACCTTC. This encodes CASSLQGANYGYTF.

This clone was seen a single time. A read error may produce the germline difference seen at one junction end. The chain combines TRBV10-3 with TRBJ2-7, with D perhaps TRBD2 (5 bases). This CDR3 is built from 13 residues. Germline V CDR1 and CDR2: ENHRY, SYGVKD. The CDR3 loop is CAISEPASGQVDF. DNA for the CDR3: TGTGCCATCAGTGAGCCCGCCAGCGGCCAAGTCGACTTC.

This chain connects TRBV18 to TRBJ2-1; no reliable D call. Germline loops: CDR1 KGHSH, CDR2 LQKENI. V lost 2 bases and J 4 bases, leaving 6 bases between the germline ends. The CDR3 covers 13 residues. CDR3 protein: CASSPSQYNEQFF. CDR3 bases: TGTGCCAGCTCACCAAGTCAGTACAATGAGCAGTTCTTC. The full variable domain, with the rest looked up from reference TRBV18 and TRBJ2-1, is NAGVMQNPRHLVRRRGQEARLRCSPMKGHSHVYWYRQLPEEGLKFMVYLQKENIIDESGMPKERFSAEFPKEGPSILRIQQVVRGDSAAYFCASSPSQYNEQFFGPGTRLTVL.

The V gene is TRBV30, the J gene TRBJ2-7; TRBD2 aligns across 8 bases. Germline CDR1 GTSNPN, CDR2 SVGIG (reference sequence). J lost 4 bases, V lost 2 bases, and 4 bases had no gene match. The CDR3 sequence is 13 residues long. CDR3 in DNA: TGTGCCTGGAGTAGCGGGAGAGGTTACGAGCAGTACTTC. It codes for CAWSSGRGYEQYF.